This T cell receptor beta chain was captured in a study of T-cell reconstitution after alpha-beta-depleted transplantation in children. Molecular barcoding with unique molecular identifiers was used for the TCRbeta library. TCRdb analysed the PCR reads with MiXCR anew, one entry per CDR3 protein. The repertoire holds about 610,000 distinct CDR3 sequences, with about 10% as singletons. The CDR3 has 13 amino acids. Trimming stripped 1 base from V and 5 bases from J, with 9 bases between. The V and J genes are TRBV12-3 or TRBV12-4 and TRBJ2-7; no reliable D call. Sequencing used PBMCs from the stem cell graft donor, obtained from the stem cell graft. The origin of this receptor is a human donor who donated a stem cell graft to a child with acute myeloid leukemia. The CDR3 loop reads CASSLGRQNEQYF. The CDR3 DNA reads TGTGCCAGCAGTTTAGGAAGGCAGAACGAGCAGTACTTC.